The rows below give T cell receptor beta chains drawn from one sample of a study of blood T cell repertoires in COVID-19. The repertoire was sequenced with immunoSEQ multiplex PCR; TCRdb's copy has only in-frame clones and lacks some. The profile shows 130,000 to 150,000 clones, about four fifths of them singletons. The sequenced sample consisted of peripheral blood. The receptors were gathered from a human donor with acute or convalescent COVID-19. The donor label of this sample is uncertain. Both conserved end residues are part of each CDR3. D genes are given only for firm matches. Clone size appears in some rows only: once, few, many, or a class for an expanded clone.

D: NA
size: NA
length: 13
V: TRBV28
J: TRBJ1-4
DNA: TGTGCCAGCAGCTCCGGGGGAGGCGAAAAACTGTTTTTT
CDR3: CASSSGGGEKLFF

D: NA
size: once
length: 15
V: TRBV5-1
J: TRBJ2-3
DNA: TGCGCCAGCAGCTTCGGCGGGGCCAGCACAGATACGCAGTATTTT
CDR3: CASSFGGASTDTQYF

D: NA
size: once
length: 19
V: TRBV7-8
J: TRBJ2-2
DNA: TGTGCCAGCAGCTTCACATCATGGGGGCAGGCCAAGAGGGCCGGGGAGCTGTTTTTT
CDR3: CASSFTSWGQAKRAGELFF

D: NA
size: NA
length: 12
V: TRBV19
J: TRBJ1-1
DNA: TGTGCCAGCCGCCGTACTCCTTCGAGGGCTTTCTTT
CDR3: CASRRTPSRAFF

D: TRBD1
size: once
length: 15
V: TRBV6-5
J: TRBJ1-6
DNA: TGTGCCAGCAGTTTGTCGGGACAGGGGAATTCACCCCTCCACTTT
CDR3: CASSLSGQGNSPLHF

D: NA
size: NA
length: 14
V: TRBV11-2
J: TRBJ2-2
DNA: TGTGCCAGCAGCTTAGATCCTCACACCGGGGAGCTGTTTTTT
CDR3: CASSLDPHTGELFF

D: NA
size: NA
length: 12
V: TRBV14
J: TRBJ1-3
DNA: TGTGCCAGCAGCCTTGCAGGGAACACCATATATTTT
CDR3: CASSLAGNTIYF

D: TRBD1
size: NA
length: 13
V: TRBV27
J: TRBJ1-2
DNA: TGTGCCAGCAGTCCGGGACAGCTCATCTTAGGGACCTTC
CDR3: CASSPGQLILGTF

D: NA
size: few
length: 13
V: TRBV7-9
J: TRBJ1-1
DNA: TGTGCCAGCAACAAAGGAGGAGGCACTGAAGCTTTCTTT
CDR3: CASNKGGGTEAFF

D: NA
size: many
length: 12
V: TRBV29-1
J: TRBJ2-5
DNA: TGCAGCGTTGAACAGTTCCAAGAGACCCAGTACTTC
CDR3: CSVEQFQETQYF

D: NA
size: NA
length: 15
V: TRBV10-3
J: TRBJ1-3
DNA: TGTGCCATCAGTGAAGGGGCTAATTCTGGAAACACCATATATTTT
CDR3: CAISEGANSGNTIYF

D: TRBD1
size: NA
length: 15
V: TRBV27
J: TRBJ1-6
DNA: TGTGCCAGCAGTTTGCGGGGACAGGGTAATTCACCCCTCCACTTT
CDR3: CASSLRGQGNSPLHF

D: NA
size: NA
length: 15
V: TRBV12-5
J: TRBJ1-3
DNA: TGTGCTAGTGGTTTGGGGCAGTCCTCTGGAAACACCATATATTTT
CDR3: CASGLGQSSGNTIYF

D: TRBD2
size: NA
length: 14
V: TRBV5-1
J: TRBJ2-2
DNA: TGCGCCACCACAACCGGACTAGAGACCGGGGAGCTGTTTTTT
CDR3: CATTTGLETGELFF

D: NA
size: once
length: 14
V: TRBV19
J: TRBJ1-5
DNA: TGTGCCAGTAGTTCCGACAGTATCAATCAGCCCCAGCATTTT
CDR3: CASSSDSINQPQHF

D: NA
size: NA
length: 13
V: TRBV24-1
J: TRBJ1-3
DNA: TGTGCCACCAGGGGGCACTCTGGAAACACCATATATTTT
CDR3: CATRGHSGNTIYF

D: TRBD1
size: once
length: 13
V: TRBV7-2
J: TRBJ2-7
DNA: TGTGCCAGCAGCTTAGCGGGACAGGGGGAGCAGTACTTC
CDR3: CASSLAGQGEQYF

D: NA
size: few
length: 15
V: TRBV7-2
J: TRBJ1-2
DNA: TGTGCCAGCAGCTTAGAAACCCTCGGGGGCTATGGCTACACCTTC
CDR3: CASSLETLGGYGYTF

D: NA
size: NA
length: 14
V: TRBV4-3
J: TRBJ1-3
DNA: TGCGCCAGCAGCCGGCAAATCTCTGGAAACACCATATATTTT
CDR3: CASSRQISGNTIYF

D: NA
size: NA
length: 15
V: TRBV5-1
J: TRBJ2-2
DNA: TGCGCCAGCAGCTTGGGACAGGGAGGAACCGGGGAGCTGTTTTTT
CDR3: CASSLGQGGTGELFF

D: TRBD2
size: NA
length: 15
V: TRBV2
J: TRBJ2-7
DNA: TGTGCCAGCGGGGGGGTGGTAGCGGCATGGGACGAGCAGTACTTC
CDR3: CASGGVVAAWDEQYF

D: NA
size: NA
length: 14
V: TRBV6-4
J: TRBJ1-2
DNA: TGTGCCAGCAGTGACGAACGAAGGCCGAGGGGCTACACCTTC
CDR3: CASSDERRPRGYTF

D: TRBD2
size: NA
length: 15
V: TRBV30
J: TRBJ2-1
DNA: TGTGCCTGGAGTGTAATCGGGGGGGCCAACAATGAGCAGTTCTTC
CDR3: CAWSVIGGANNEQFF

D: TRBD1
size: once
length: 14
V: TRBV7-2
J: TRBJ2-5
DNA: TGTGCCAGCAGCTCTACAGGGGGCTGGGAGACCCAGTACTTC
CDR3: CASSSTGGWETQYF

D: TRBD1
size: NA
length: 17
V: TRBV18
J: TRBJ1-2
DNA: TGTGCCAGCTCACCACTCGTAACACAGGGGTGGAACTATGGCTACACCTTC
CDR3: CASSPLVTQGWNYGYTF

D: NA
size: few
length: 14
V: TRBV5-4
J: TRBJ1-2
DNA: TGTGCCAGCAGCCCCGCGGACAGAGCCAATGGCTACACCTTC
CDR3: CASSPADRANGYTF

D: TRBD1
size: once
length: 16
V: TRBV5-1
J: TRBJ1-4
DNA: TGCGCCAGCAGCCGAGGACAGGGAGCGGCTATGGAAAAACTGTTTTTT
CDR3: CASSRGQGAAMEKLFF

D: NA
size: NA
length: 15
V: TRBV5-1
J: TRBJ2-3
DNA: TGCGCCACTATGAGACAGGCCATCCCCCCAGATACGCAGTATTTT
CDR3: CATMRQAIPPDTQYF

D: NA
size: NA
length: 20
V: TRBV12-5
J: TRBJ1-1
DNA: TGTGCTAGTGGTTTGGTACTTGACGGCAGGGCCCCCTTCGTGAACACTGAAGCTTTCTTT
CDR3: CASGLVLDGRAPFVNTEAFF

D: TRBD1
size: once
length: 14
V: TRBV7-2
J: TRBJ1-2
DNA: TGTGCCAGCAGCGCAGGGACAGGTCGGTGGGGCTACACCTTC
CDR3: CASSAGTGRWGYTF

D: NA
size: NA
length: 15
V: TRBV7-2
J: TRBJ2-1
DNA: TGTGCCAGCAGCTATACCGGGACTGACTACAATGAGCAGTTCTTC
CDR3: CASSYTGTDYNEQFF

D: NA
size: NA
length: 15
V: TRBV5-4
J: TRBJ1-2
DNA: TGTGCCAGCAGCTTGGGACACCTGGCTAACTATGGCTACACCTTC
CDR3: CASSLGHLANYGYTF

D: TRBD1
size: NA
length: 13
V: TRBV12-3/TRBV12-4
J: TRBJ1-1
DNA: TGTGCCAGCAGTTTAAGACAGGGTTATGAAGCTTTCTTT
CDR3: CASSLRQGYEAFF

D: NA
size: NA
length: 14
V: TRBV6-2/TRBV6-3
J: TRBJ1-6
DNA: TGTGCCAGCAGTACCCCAGGGAACTATTCACCCCTCCACTTT
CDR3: CASSTPGNYSPLHF

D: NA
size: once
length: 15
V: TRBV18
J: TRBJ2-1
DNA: TGTGCCAGCTCACCACGCGGGGGCATCGACAATGAGCAGTTCTTC
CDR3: CASSPRGGIDNEQFF

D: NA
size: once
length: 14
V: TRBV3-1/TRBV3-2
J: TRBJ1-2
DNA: TGTGCCAGCAGCCAAGGGACTGGGCGCTATGGCTACACCTTC
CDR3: CASSQGTGRYGYTF

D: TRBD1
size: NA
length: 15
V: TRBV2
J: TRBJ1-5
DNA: TGTGCCAGCCACAAGGGACAGCGGGCCGGTCAGCCCCAGCATTTT
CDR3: CASHKGQRAGQPQHF

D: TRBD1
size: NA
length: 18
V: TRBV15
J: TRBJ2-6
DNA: TGTGCCACCAGCAGAGACGGACAGGGGGCGTCGGGGGCCAACGTCCTGACTTTC
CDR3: CATSRDGQGASGANVLTF

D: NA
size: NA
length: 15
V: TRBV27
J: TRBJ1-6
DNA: TGTGCCAGCAGTTTACGGTCAGGGAGGAGTTCACCCCTCCACTTT
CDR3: CASSLRSGRSSPLHF

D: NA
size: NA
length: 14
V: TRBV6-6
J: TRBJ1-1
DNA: TGTGCCAGCAGTTACTCGTCGAGGAACACTGAAGCTTTCTTT
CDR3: CASSYSSRNTEAFF

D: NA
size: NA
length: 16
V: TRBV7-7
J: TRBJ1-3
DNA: TGTGCTAGCAGCCCCGAAGCACCTTACTCTGGAAACACCATATATTTT
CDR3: CASSPEAPYSGNTIYF

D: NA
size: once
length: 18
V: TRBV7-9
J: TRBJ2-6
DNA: TGTGCCAGCAGCTTAGGGACAGCAGGCCTCTCTGGGGCCAACGTCCTGACTTTC
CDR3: CASSLGTAGLSGANVLTF

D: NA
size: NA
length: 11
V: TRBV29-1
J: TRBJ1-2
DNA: TGCAGCGTTGCCGGGAGTGGTGGCTACACCTTC
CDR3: CSVAGSGGYTF

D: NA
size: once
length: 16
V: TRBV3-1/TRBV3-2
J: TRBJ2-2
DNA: TGTGCCAGCAGCCCGAACCAGCAGGGGTGGGCCGGGGAGCTGTTTTTT
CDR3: CASSPNQQGWAGELFF

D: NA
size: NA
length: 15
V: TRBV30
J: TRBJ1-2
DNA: TGTGCCTGGAGTGGCCTGAATTTGTTACAGGGCGGCTACACCTTC
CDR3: CAWSGLNLLQGGYTF

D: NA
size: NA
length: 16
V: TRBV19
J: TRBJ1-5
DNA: TGTGCCAGTAGTATTTATTGGGGGCTTGGCAATCAGCCCCAGCATTTT
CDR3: CASSIYWGLGNQPQHF

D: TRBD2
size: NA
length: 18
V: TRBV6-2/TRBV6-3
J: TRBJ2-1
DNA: TGTGCCAGCAGTTACACCCTAAAGACTAGCGGGCGATACAATGAGCAGTTCTTC
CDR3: CASSYTLKTSGRYNEQFF

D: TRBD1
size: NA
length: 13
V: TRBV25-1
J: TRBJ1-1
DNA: TGTGCCAGCAGTGAGGAGGGGGCTTCTGAAGCTTTCTTT
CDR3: CASSEEGASEAFF

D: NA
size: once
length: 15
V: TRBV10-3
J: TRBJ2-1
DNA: TGTGCCATCAGGATATCGGGGGGCTTGGGGAATGAGCAGTTCTTC
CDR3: CAIRISGGLGNEQFF

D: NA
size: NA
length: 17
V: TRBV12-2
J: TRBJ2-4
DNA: TGTGCAAGTCCCGGAGTGCGACGGAGAGAGGGCAAAAACATTCAGTACTTC
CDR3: CASPGVRRREGKNIQYF

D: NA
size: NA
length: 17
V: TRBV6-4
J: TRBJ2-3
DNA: TGTGCCAGCAGTGAGGGTGCAGGGCGGCGGCCCACAGATACGCAGTATTTT
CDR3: CASSEGAGRRPTDTQYF